The clone carrying this T cell receptor beta chain was counted only a few times. The data originate from a study of blood T cell repertoires in COVID-19. Original data processing: Estimated nucleated cell counts came from reference gene primer amplification. Some clones are missing from TCRdb's copy, which holds only in-frame ones; the method was immunoSEQ multiplex PCR. The DNA gave D and trimming, while V, J and clone size come from that table. The data hold over 250,000 clones, with 87% observed a single time. The CDR3 contains 16 residues. Germline CDR1 reads SNHLY; CDR2 reads FYNNEI. V was pared by 5 bases and J by 0 bases, with 13 bases between.

The V and J genes are TRBV2 and TRBJ1-4; D may be TRBD1 (6 bases). The sample taken for sequencing was peripheral blood. The sequence was collected from a woman in her forties who had recovered from COVID-19. CDR3 loop: CASSPPRTATNEKLFF. The CDR3 DNA follows: TGTGCCAGCAGTCCCCCAAGGACAGCAACTAATGAAAAACTGTTTTTT.